One and the same sample provided the 13 T cell receptor beta chains below, sequenced in a study of cytomegalovirus exposure and HLA in healthy donors. The PCR had 60 Vbeta and 13 Jbeta primers. TCRdb keeps only in-frame clones here, not all; method: immunoSEQ multiplex PCR. Of about 130,000 clones in the sample, around 80% were seen once. What was sequenced was PBMCs. Receptors were obtained from a woman in her late teens or twenties in good health and CMV-seropositive.

The table lists this clone with a count of one. This chain uses TRBV21-1 with TRBJ2-7; TRBD2 is the table's D call, not checked against the DNA. TRBV21-1 is an annotated pseudogene. The CDR3 length is 13 residues. DNA of the CDR3: TGTGCCAGCAGCGGACTAGCAGATTACGAGCAGTACTTC. As protein: CASSGLADYEQYF.

The V call is TRBV19, the J call TRBJ1-2; TRBD1 agrees at 8 bases. This CDR3 region has 13 residues. Trimming at V came to 6 bases and at J to 3 bases, leaving 3 bases not matched to a gene. The germline CDR1 and CDR2 sequences are LNHDA and SQIVND (reference sequence). The CDR3 sequence is CASRATGDYGYTF. CDR3 bases: TGTGCCAGTAGAGCGACAGGGGACTATGGCTACACCTTC. The entire variable domain, with the rest obtained from reference TRBV19 and TRBJ1-2, is as follows: DGGITQSPKYLFRKEGQNVTLSCEQNLNHDAMYWYRQDPGQGLRLIYYSQIVNDFQKGDIAEGYSVSREKKESFPLTVTSAQKNPTAFYLCASRATGDYGYTFGSGTRLTVV.

This chain joins TRBV9 and TRBJ2-5; 10 positions agree with TRBD2. Trimming removed 7 bases from V and 5 bases from J; junction bases left unmatched: 8. Looked up from germline, CDR1 is SGDLS and CDR2 is YYNGEE. The CDR3 sequence is 14 residues long. In DNA form, the CDR3 reads TGTGCCAGCTCAGCGGGGGGGCCTTGGGAGACCCAGTACTTC. Translated, it gives CASSAGGPWETQYF.

The chain carries TRBV7-8 and TRBJ2-7; 7 nucleotides match TRBD1. The CDR3 consists of 15 residues. The trim removed 5 bases at V and 2 bases at J, leaving 9 bases unmatched. Germline V lookup: CDR1 SGHVS, CDR2 FQNEAQ. As DNA, the CDR3 is TGTGCCAGCAGCACAGGGGCAGGTAACACCTACGAGCAGTACTTC. This gives the protein CASSTGAGNTYEQYF. Looking up the rest from reference TRBV7-8 and TRBJ2-7 gives the full variable domain: GAGVSQSPRYKVAKRGQDVALRCDPISGHVSLFWYQQALGQGPEFLTYFQNEAQLDKSGLPSDRFFAERPEGSVSTLKIQRTQQEDSAVYLCASSTGAGNTYEQYFGPGTRLTVT.

This CDR3 is CSWGRGSNEQYF. The CDR3 DNA reads TGCAGCTGGGGGCGGGGGAGTAACGAGCAGTACTTC. V usage is TRBV29-1 and J usage is TRBJ2-7, with D possibly TRBD2 on 7 matching bases. Looked up from germline, CDR1 is SQVTM and CDR2 is ANQGSEA. The CDR3 consists of 12 residues. Trimming cost V 8 bases and J 5 bases, with 16 bases left between them.

This clone was observed once. The V call is TRBV19, the J call TRBJ1-1; perhaps TRBD1 as D (5 bases). V lost 6 bases and J 5 bases, leaving 13 bases between the germline ends. CDR1 is LNHDA, CDR2 SQIVND, per germline (reference sequence). The CDR3 covers 13 residues. The DNA of the CDR3 is TGTGCCAGTAGGATGGGGGGACCAACTGAAGCTTTCTTT. Protein: CASRMGGPTEAFF. Based on the CDR3 plus reference TRBV19 and TRBJ1-1, the full variable domain is DGGITQSPKYLFRKEGQNVTLSCEQNLNHDAMYWYRQDPGQGLRLIYYSQIVNDFQKGDIAEGYSVSREKKESFPLTVTSAQKNPTAFYLCASRMGGPTEAFFGQGTRLTVV.

V gene TRBV6-1 combines with J gene TRBJ1-4; D perhaps matches TRBD1 (5 bases). Germline loops: CDR1 MNHNS, CDR2 SASEGT. This CDR3 spans 15 amino acids. Trimming took 1 base from V and 10 from J, leaving 16 bases between them. CDR3 region: CASSEGGGSGLKLFF. DNA of the CDR3: TGTGCCAGCAGTGAAGGGGGGGGGTCCGGCTTAAAACTGTTTTTT.

The gene calls are TRBV10-2 and TRBJ1-6, with TRBD1 as a possible D gene (5 bases). The length of the CDR3 is 12 residues. From germline, CDR1 is WSHSY and CDR2 SAAADI. Between the trimmed V and J ends, which lost 7 bases and 8 bases, there was a span of 9 bases. For the CDR3, the DNA is TGCGCCAGCAAAGGAGGGGATTCACCCCTCCACTTT. Its protein product is CASKGGDSPLHF.

This chain links TRBV28 with TRBJ2-7; D is unclear. The CDR3 extends over 11 amino acids. Germline CDR1 MDHEN, CDR2 SYDVKM. V was shortened by 4 bases and J by 6 bases, with 7 bases between the two germline ends. The CDR3 DNA follows: TGTGCCAGCAGTTCCCATGTCGAGCAGTACTTC. This sequence encodes CASSSHVEQYF.

This clone was detected once. Compared with germline, one end of the junction differs, possibly owing to a read error. This chain links TRBV28 with TRBJ2-7; D uncertain. CDR1 and CDR2 (germline): MDHEN, SYDVKM. The CDR3 has 15 residues. In DNA, the CDR3 is TGTGCCAGCAGTCCCGGAGCGATGCTCTCCTACGAGCAGTGCTTC. Its translation is CASSPGAMLSYEQCF.

This rearrangement joins TRBV2 to TRBJ2-1; 12 bases map to TRBD2. The V and J ends lost 8 bases and 0 bases, in that order; junction bases with no gene match: 14. Germline CDR1 SNHLY, CDR2 FYNNEI. CDR3 length: 19 amino acids. CDR3 residues: CASSHQASGGVGSYNEQFF. CDR3 sequence (DNA): TGTGCCAGCTCTCATCAGGCTAGCGGGGGGGTTGGCTCCTACAATGAGCAGTTCTTC.

The chain employs TRBV5-1 and TRBJ1-6, with D possibly TRBD1 on 5 matching bases. The CDR3 contains 14 residues. Germline CDR1 is SGHRS and CDR2 is YFSETQ. V was trimmed by 2 bases and J by 10 bases, leaving 13 bases between them. In nucleotides, the CDR3 is TGCGCCAGCAGCTTAACCTCAGGGTACTCACCCCTCCACTTT. It specifies CASSLTSGYSPLHF.

The chain carries TRBV18 and TRBJ2-2; possibly TRBD1 for D (5 bases). Germline values: CDR1 KGHSH, CDR2 LQKENI. This CDR3 has 15 amino acids. The V end lost 5 bases, the J end lost 2 bases, and 12 bases lay between the germline ends. The CDR3 region has the DNA TGTGCCAGCTCATTACAGGACACCAACACCGGGGAGCTGTTTTTT. It codes for CASSLQDTNTGELFF.